Below, 21 T cell receptor beta chains from the same sample are listed, as sequenced in a study of blood T cell repertoires in COVID-19. Clones were read by immunoSEQ multiplex PCR, and TCRdb kept only the in-frame ones, dropping some. The sample contains hundreds of thousands of clones, 85% to 90% of which appear only once. The sample taken for sequencing was peripheral blood. The receptors stem from a woman aged 45-65 years with active or convalescent COVID-19.

The V call is TRBV30, the J call TRBJ1-4, with D unresolved. The CDR3 has 15 residues. V was clipped by 6 bases and J by 3 bases, with 17 bases between them. Germline V gene lookup returns CDR1 GTSNPN and CDR2 SVGIG (reference sequence). CDR3 nucleotides: TGTGCCTGCTCGGGAGGTTCTGGGGCTAATGAAAAACTGTTTTTT. This gives the protein CACSGGSGANEKLFF.

The chain joins TRBV7-9 to TRBJ2-1; perhaps TRBD2 as D (6 bases). V gave up 5 bases and J gave up 5 bases, with 10 bases separating them. This CDR3 has 13 amino acids. The germline CDR1 and CDR2 sequences are SEHNR and FQNEAQ (reference sequence). CDR3 in DNA: TGTGCCAGCAGCCTGGGACTTAACAATGAGCAGTTCTTC. Translating gives CASSLGLNNEQFF.

V is TRBV7-9 and J is TRBJ1-6; a weak D match, TRBD1 (5 bases). Per germline, CDR1 SEHNR and CDR2 FQNEAQ (reference sequence). The CDR3 has 16 amino acids. The V end lost 2 bases, the J end lost 6 bases, and 14 bases lay between the germline ends. CDR3 in DNA: TGTGCCAGCAGCTTATATTACGGGGGGAGTAATTCACCCCTCCACTTT. Amino acids: CASSLYYGGSNSPLHF. Supplemented by reference TRBV7-9 and TRBJ1-6, the full variable domain reads DTGVSQNPRHKITKRGQNVTFRCDPISEHNRLYWYRQTLGQGPEFLTYFQNEAQLEKSRLLSDRFSAERPKGSFSTLEIQRTEQGDSAMYLCASSLYYGGSNSPLHFGNGTRLTVT.

The genes are TRBV5-1 and TRBJ1-4; 11 nucleotides agree with TRBD1. The germline V gene encodes CDR1 SGHRS and CDR2 YFSETQ. The CDR3 sequence is 16 residues long. J lost 5 bases, V lost 4 bases, and 7 bases had no gene match. CDR3 bases: TGCGCCAGCAGCGTCGGGACAGGGGGTAGGAATGAAAAACTGTTTTTT. This encodes CASSVGTGGRNEKLFF.

With respect to this clone: The junction departs from germline at one end; a sequencing error may be responsible. V usage is TRBV7-7 and J usage is TRBJ2-3; 9 bases align to TRBD2. Germline-derived CDR1 and CDR2 are SSHAT and FNYEAQ (reference sequence). The CDR3 runs to 16 residues. The CDR3 DNA follows: TGTGCTAGCAGCTTATTTCTAGCGGGGAGCACAGATACGCAGTATTTT. This gives the protein CASSLFLAGSTDTQYF.

This chain's CDR3 is CASSPSQRQGGHEQYF. DNA of the CDR3: TGTGCCAGCTCACCATCCCAGCGACAGGGAGGACACGAGCAGTACTTC. This chain links TRBV18 with TRBJ2-7, with D possibly being TRBD1 (7 bases). CDR1 and CDR2 from the germline V gene are KGHSH and LQKENI. V gave up 2 bases and J gave up 5 bases, with 19 bases separating them. This CDR3 is 16 amino acids long.

The CDR3 is CASSWTSDAYEQYF. CDR3 sequence (DNA): TGTGCCAGTAGTTGGACTAGCGATGCCTACGAGCAGTACTTC. The chain combines TRBV19 with TRBJ2-7; TRBD2 agrees at 9 bases. V trimming: 5 bases; J trimming: 2 bases; junction bases outside the gene matches: 4. The CDR3 has 14 residues. Germline V gene lookup returns CDR1 LNHDA and CDR2 SQIVND (reference sequence). The full variable domain, completed using reference TRBV19 and TRBJ2-7, is DGGITQSPKYLFRKEGQNVTLSCEQNLNHDAMYWYRQDPGQGLRLIYYSQIVNDFQKGDIAEGYSVSREKKESFPLTVTSAQKNPTAFYLCASSWTSDAYEQYFGPGTRLTVT.

V usage is TRBV5-4 and J usage is TRBJ1-6; 9 nucleotides match TRBD1. This CDR3 is built from 15 residues. V was clipped by 3 bases and J by 6 bases; unmatched bases: 4. Germline V CDR1 and CDR2: SGHNT, YYREEE (reference sequence). The CDR3 protein is CASSSGTGTNSPLHF. Here the CDR3 DNA reads TGTGCCAGCAGCTCTGGGACAGGGACTAATTCACCCCTCCACTTT.

This rearrangement joins TRBV5-6 to TRBJ2-2; D is ambiguous. The V gene lost 4 bases and the J gene lost 2 bases, with 15 bases spanning the gap. CDR3 size: 16 residues. Germline CDR1 SGHDT, CDR2 YYEEEE. The DNA of the CDR3 is TGTGCCAGCAGCCGCGAGTCCAAGCGCAACACCGGGGAGCTGTTTTTT. This gives the protein CASSRESKRNTGELFF.

J is TRBJ2-1 and V is TRBV5-6; 7 positions agree with TRBD1. CDR3 length: 14 residues. Trimming took 4 bases from V and 3 from J; bases not matched to a gene: 4. Germline V gene lookup returns CDR1 SGHDT and CDR2 YYEEEE. The CDR3 DNA sequence: TGTGCCAGCAGCCTGGGACAGTACTACAATGAGCAGTTCTTC. Translation: CASSLGQYYNEQFF. Full variable domain (missing parts from reference TRBV5-6 and TRBJ2-1): DAGVTQSPTHLIKTRGQQVTLRCSPKSGHDTVSWYQQALGQGPQFIFQYYEEEERQRGNFPDRFSGHQFPNYSSELNVNALLLGDSALYLCASSLGQYYNEQFFGPGTRLTVL.

This clone was seen many times. The V and J genes are TRBV6-5 and TRBJ2-7; 11 bases are shared with TRBD1. The V segment lost 5 bases and the J segment 3 bases; nucleotides outside the gene matches: 6. Germline CDR1 is MNHEY and CDR2 is SVGAGI. This CDR3 has 15 residues. For the CDR3, the DNA is TGTGCCAGCAGTCTCCGGGACAGGGGGATCTACGAGCAGTACTTC. This translates into CASSLRDRGIYEQYF.

V gene TRBV28 combines with J gene TRBJ1-4, with TRBD1 matching 10 bases. CDR1 MDHEN and CDR2 SYDVKM come from the germline V gene. This CDR3 comprises 17 residues. V trimming: 3 bases; J trimming: 8 bases; junction bases outside the gene matches: 12. Here the CDR3 reads CASSFSPRQGAKEKLFF. CDR3 DNA: TGTGCCAGCAGTTTCTCCCCCCGACAGGGGGCGAAGGAAAAACTGTTTTTT. Using reference TRBV28 and TRBJ1-4 for the parts outside the CDR3, the full variable domain is DVKVTQSSRYLVKRTGEKVFLECVQDMDHENMFWYRQDPGLGLRLIYFSYDVKMKEKGDIPEGYSVSREKKERFSLILESASTNQTSMYLCASSFSPRQGAKEKLFFGSGTQLSVL.

The rearrangement links TRBV7-8 to TRBJ1-2; no reliable D call. Trimming took 1 base from V and 1 from J, leaving 13 bases between them. The length of the CDR3 is 16 residues. The germline V gene encodes CDR1 SGHVS and CDR2 FQNEAQ. The CDR3 loop is CASSLDRQVFNYGYTF. The CDR3, as DNA: TGTGCCAGCAGCTTAGATCGGCAGGTCTTTAACTATGGCTACACCTTC.

The chain links TRBV6-2 or TRBV6-3 to TRBJ1-1, with TRBD1 identical over 8 bases. The CDR3 loop spans 15 amino acids. V was clipped by 4 bases and J by 1 base; unmatched bases: 5. Germline V gives CDR1 MNHEY, CDR2 SVGEGT. CDR3 amino acids: CASSSRTGWNTEAFF. CDR3 bases: TGTGCCAGCAGTTCCCGGACAGGGTGGAACACTGAAGCTTTCTTT.

V is TRBV5-8 and J is TRBJ2-7; 9 nucleotides agree with TRBD1. The V and J ends lost 4 bases and 5 bases, in that order; junction bases with no gene match: 10. This CDR3 contains 15 residues. The germline gives CDR1 SGHTS, CDR2 YDEGEE. This CDR3 reads CASSPGTGRSNEQYF. Here the CDR3 DNA reads TGTGCCAGCAGCCCAGGGACAGGGCGATCAAACGAGCAGTACTTC.

V gene TRBV7-2 combines with J gene TRBJ2-7; TRBD2 agrees at 10 bases. In germline, CDR1 is SGHTA, CDR2 FQGNSA. The CDR3 loop spans 14 amino acids. With 7 bases clipped from V and 1 base from J, the junction kept 4 bases outside the gene matches. For the CDR3, the DNA is TGTGCCAGCAAGACGGGACTAGCGTCCTACGAGCAGTACTTC. As protein: CASKTGLASYEQYF.

J is TRBJ2-5 and V is TRBV7-2; no definite D call. The CDR3 contains 13 residues. CDR1 and CDR2 from the germline V gene are SGHTA and FQGNSA. V dropped 1 base and J dropped 5 bases, with 8 bases sitting between them. The chain's CDR3 is CASSLGGRETQYF. CDR3 nucleotide sequence: TGTGCCAGCAGCTTAGGAGGTCGGGAGACCCAGTACTTC.

The sample holds one count of this clone. The chain carries TRBV7-2 and TRBJ1-4, with 7 positions matching TRBD1. The germline CDR1 and CDR2 sequences are SGHTA and FQGNSA. The CDR3 is 15 residues long. The V gene end was trimmed by 4 bases and the J gene end by 1 base; junction bases not matched to a gene: 3. This CDR3 is CASSSNRGTNEKLFF. The CDR3 coding sequence is TGTGCCAGCAGCTCTAACAGGGGAACTAATGAAAAACTGTTTTTT.

The CDR3 nucleotides are TGTGCCAGCAGCTCAACGGCCTCGAGCGGCCTCCAACTCTACAATGAGCAGTTCTTC. This translates into CASSSTASSGLQLYNEQFF. V is TRBV11-2 and J is TRBJ2-1, with D tentatively TRBD2 (5 bases). The V end was cut by 4 bases, the J end by 3 bases, with 25 bases between. The V gene's germline CDR1 is SGHAT and CDR2 FQNNGV. The CDR3 covers 19 residues.

Here the CDR3 DNA reads TGCGCCAGCAGCTTGTTGACAGGGGAAGAGACCCAGTACTTC. Amino acids: CASSLLTGEETQYF. This chain uses TRBV5-1 with TRBJ2-5, with TRBD1 matching 8 bases. V was clipped by 1 base and J by 3 bases; unmatched bases: 2. CDR3 length: 14 amino acids. The germline CDR1 and CDR2 sequences are SGHRS and YFSETQ.

J is TRBJ2-7 and V is TRBV5-1, with D possibly TRBD1 on 6 matching bases. Trimming shortened V by 3 bases and J by 2 bases, and 15 bases separated the two germline ends. Germline V gene lookup returns CDR1 SGHRS and CDR2 YFSETQ. This CDR3 comprises 15 residues. DNA of the CDR3: TGCGCCAGCAGCTCCATCCCGACAGGAACCTACGAGCAGTACTTC. Translated, it gives CASSSIPTGTYEQYF.